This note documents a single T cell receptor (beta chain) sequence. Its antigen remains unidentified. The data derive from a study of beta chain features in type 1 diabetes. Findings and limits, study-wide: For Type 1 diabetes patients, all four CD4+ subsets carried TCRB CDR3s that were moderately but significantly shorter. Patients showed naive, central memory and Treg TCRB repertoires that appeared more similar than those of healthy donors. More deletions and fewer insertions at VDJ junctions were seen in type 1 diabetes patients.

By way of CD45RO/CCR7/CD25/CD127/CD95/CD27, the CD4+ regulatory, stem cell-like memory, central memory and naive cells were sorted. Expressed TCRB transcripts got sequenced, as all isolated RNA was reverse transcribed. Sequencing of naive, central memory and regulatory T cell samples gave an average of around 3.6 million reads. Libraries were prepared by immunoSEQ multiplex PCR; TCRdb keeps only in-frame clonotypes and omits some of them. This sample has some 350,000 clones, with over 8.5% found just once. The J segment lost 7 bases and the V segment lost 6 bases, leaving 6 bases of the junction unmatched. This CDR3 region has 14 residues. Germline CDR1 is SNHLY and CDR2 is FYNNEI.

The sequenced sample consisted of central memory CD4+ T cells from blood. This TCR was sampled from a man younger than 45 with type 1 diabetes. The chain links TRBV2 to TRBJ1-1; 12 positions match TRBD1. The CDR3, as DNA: TGTGCCAGCAGAGGGACAGGGGGCCGGGGTGAAGCTTTCTTT. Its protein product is CASRGTGGRGEAFF.